This TCR beta chain came from a study of blood T cell repertoires in COVID-19. This clone turned up a few times. Data came from immunoSEQ multiplex PCR; TCRdb stores just in-frame clones and leaves some out. The repertoire holds roughly 130,000 clones, with about four fifths as singletons. The V gene lost 5 bases and the J gene lost 7 bases, with 11 bases spanning the gap. There are 13 residues in the CDR3. The rearrangement joins TRBV12-3 or TRBV12-4 to TRBJ1-4; TRBD1 might be the D (6 bases). The origin of this receptor is a man between 60 and 70 years old with active or convalescent COVID-19. The specimen was peripheral blood. The CDR3 coding sequence is TGTGCCAGCAGTCCAACAGGGCGTGAAAAACTGTTTTTT. Translated, it gives CASSPTGREKLFF.